The entry that follows covers one TCR beta chain sequence. The sample is drawn from a study of blood T cell repertoires in COVID-19. The trim removed 4 bases at V and 0 bases at J, leaving 2 bases unmatched. The CDR3 totals 14 residues. Germline V gene sequence: CDR1 MNHNY, CDR2 SVGAGI (reference sequence). This table comes from immunoSEQ multiplex PCR, and its TCRdb copy is limited to in-frame clones, with some not included. Altogether about 140,000 clones are present, around 86% being singletons, with the ten largest covering over 2%. Material for sequencing was peripheral blood. The sequence came from a man aged 50-59 years with active COVID-19. V usage is TRBV6-6 and J usage is TRBJ1-2; 7 bases line up with TRBD1. CDR3 DNA: TGTGCCAGCAGTTCGGGACAGACTAACTATGGCTACACCTTC. As protein: CASSSGQTNYGYTF.